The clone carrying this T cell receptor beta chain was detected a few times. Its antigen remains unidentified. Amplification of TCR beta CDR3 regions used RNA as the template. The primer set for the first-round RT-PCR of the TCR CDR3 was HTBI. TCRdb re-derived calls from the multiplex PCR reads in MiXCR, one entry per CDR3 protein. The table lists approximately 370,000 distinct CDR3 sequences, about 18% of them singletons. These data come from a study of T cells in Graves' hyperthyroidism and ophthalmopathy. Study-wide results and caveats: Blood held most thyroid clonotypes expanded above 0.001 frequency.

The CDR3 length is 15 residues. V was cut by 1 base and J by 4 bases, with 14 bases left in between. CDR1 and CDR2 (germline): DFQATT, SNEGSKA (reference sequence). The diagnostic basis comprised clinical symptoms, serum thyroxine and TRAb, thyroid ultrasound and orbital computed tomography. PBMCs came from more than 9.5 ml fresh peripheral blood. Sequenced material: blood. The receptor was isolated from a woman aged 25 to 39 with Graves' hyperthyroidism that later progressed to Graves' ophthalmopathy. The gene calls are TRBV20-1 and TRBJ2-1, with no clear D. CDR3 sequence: CSARGLTPLYNEQFF. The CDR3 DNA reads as TGCAGTGCTAGAGGACTTACCCCTTTGTACAATGAGCAGTTCTTC.